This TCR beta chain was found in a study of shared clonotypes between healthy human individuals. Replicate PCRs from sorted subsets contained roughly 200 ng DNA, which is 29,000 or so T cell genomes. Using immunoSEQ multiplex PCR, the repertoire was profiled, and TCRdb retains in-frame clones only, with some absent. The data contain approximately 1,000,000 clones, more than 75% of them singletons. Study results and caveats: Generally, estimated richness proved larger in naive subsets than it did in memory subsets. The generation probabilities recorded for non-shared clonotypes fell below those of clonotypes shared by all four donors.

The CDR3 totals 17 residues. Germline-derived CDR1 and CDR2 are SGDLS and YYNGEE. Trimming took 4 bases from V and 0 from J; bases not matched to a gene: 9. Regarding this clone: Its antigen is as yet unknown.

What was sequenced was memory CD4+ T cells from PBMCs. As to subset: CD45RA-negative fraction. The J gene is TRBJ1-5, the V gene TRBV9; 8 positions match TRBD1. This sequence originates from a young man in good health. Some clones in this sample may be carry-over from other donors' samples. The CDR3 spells CASSSGTGAYSNQPQHF. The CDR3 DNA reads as TGTGCCAGCAGCTCCGGGACAGGTGCGTATAGCAATCAGCCCCAGCATTTT.